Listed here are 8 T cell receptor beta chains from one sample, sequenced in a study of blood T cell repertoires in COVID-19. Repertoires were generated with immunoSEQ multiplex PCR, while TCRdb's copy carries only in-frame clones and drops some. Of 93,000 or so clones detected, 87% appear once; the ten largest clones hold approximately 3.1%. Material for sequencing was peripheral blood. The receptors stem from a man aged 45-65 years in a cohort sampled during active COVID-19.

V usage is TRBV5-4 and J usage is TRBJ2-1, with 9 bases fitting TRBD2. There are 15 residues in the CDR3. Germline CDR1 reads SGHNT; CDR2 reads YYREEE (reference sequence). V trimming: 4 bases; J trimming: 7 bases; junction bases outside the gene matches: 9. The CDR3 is CASSPPGAGGNEQFF. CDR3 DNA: TGTGCCAGCAGCCCTCCGGGGGCGGGGGGGAATGAGCAGTTCTTC.

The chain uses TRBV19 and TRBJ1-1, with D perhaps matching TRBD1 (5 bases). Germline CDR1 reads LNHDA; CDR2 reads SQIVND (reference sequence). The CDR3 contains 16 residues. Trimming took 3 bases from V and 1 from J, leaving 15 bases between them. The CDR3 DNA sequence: TGTGCCAGTAGTATCCGGCCCAAGGGGCCGAACACTGAAGCTTTCTTT. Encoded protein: CASSIRPKGPNTEAFF.

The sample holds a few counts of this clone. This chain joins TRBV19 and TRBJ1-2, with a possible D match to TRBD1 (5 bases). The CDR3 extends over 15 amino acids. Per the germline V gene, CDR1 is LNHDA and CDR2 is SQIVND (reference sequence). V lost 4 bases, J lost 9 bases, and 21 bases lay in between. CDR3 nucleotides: TGTGCCAGTAGTAGGGGGGTAGACAGCATCCACCGCTACACCTTC. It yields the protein CASSRGVDSIHRYTF. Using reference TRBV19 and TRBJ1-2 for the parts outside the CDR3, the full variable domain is DGGITQSPKYLFRKEGQNVTLSCEQNLNHDAMYWYRQDPGQGLRLIYYSQIVNDFQKGDIAEGYSVSREKKESFPLTVTSAQKNPTAFYLCASSRGVDSIHRYTFGSGTRLTVV.

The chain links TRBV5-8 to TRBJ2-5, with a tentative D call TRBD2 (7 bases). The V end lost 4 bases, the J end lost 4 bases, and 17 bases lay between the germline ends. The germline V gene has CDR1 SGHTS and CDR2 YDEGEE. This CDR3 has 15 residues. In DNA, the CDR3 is TGTGCCAGCAGCGGACGGGGGGCGGGCCGAGAGACCCAGTACTTC. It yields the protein CASSGRGAGRETQYF.

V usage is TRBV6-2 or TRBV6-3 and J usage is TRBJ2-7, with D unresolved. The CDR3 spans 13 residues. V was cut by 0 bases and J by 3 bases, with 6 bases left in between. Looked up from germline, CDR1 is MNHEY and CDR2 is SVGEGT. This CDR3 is CASSYSNRYEQYV. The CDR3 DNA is TGTGCCAGCAGTTACTCTAATCGCTACGAGCAGTACGTC.

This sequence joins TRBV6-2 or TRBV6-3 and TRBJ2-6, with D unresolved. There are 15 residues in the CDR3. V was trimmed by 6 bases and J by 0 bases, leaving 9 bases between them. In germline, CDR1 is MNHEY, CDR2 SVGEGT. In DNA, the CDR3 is TGTGCCAGCAGCTTCAGGATCTCTGGGGCCAACGTCCTGACTTTC. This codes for CASSFRISGANVLTF.

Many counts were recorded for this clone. The CDR3 protein is CASSYYQGVQYV. CDR3 in DNA: TGTGCCAGCAGCTACTACCAGGGTGTACAGTACGTC. The chain joins TRBV7-9 to TRBJ2-7; possibly TRBD1 for D (5 bases). Germline CDR1 reads SEHNR; CDR2 reads FQNEAQ (reference sequence). V was clipped by 4 bases and J by 10 bases, with 14 bases between them. The CDR3 is 12 amino acids.

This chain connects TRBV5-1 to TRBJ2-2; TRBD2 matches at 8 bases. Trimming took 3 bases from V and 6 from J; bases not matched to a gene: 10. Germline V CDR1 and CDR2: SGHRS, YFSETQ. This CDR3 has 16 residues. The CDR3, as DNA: TGCGCCAGCAGCTCCCAGGCCGGACTAGCATCCGGGGAGCTGTTTTTT. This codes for CASSSQAGLASGELFF.